A selection of T cell receptor beta chains follows, all from one sample in a study of blood T cell repertoires in COVID-19. Sequencing used immunoSEQ multiplex PCR; TCRdb keeps in-frame clones, though not all of them. Among 150,000 to 200,000 clones, under 90% were seen once, and the ten largest hold about 11%. Sequencing was performed on peripheral blood. These receptors were taken from a woman aged 80 or over with active or convalescent COVID-19. Each CDR3 is given with its conserved first and last residue. The D gene is left open where the match is weak. Where a row states a size, it is once, few, many or the class of an expanded clone; other rows omit it.

>TRBD1|NA|TRBV7-6|TRBJ1-2
TGTGCCAGCAGCTTAATGGACAGGGTCGGCTATGGCTACACCTTC
CASSLMDRVGYGYTF
>TRBD1|NA|TRBV19|TRBJ1-5
TGTGCCAGTACCCGGCAGGGGGCATCGGACAATCAGCCCCAGCATTTT
CASTRQGASDNQPQHF
>NA|NA|TRBV7-2|TRBJ2-6
TGTGCCAGCAGCTTAAGGAGGTCTGGGGCCAACGTCCTGACTTTC
CASSLRRSGANVLTF
>TRBD2|few|TRBV5-4|TRBJ2-7
TGTGCCAGCAGCTCTAGTGCAGCGGGAGGGTACGAGCAGTACTTC
CASSSSAAGGYEQYF
>TRBD2|NA|TRBV5-1|TRBJ2-1
TGCGCCAGCAGTCCTAGACTAGCTGCCGACAATGAGCAGTTCTTC
CASSPRLAADNEQFF
>TRBD1|NA|TRBV5-6|TRBJ2-7
TGTGCCAGCAGCTTCATTTCAGGGGGCATTAACGAGCAGTACTTC
CASSFISGGINEQYF
>TRBD2|once|TRBV6-5|TRBJ2-2
TGTGCCACCCGTTTTGTCGGGAGGGTCGGGGAGCTGTTTTTT
CATRFVGRVGELFF
>TRBD1|NA|TRBV6-5|TRBJ1-1
TGTGCCAGCAATACAGGGGCCAACACTGAAGCTTTCTTT
CASNTGANTEAFF
>TRBD2|NA|TRBV5-1|TRBJ2-7
TGCGCCAGCAGGATAGCGGGAGACGGCGAGCAGTACTTC
CASRIAGDGEQYF
>NA|NA|TRBV24-1|TRBJ2-1
TGTGCCACCAGTGATTTGACAGGGAAGCAGTTCTTC
CATSDLTGKQFF
>NA|NA|TRBV9|TRBJ1-6
TGTGCCAGCAGCGTAGCCGGGACTTTGAATAATTCACCCCTCCACTTT
CASSVAGTLNNSPLHF
>TRBD1|NA|TRBV6-5|TRBJ2-1
TGTGCCAACTCGGGACAGCCGAGCTCCTACAATGAGCAGTTCTTC
CANSGQPSSYNEQFF
>NA|NA|TRBV11-2|TRBJ2-3
TGTGCCAGCAGCTCCCTCCTAGCGTTAACCACAGATACGCAGTATTTT
CASSSLLALTTDTQYF
>TRBD1|NA|TRBV7-6|TRBJ1-6
TGTGCCAGCAGCTTAGCCAACGGACAGGGCCATAATTCACCCCTCCACTTT
CASSLANGQGHNSPLHF
>NA|NA|TRBV28|TRBJ1-2
TGTGCCACACTCGGAGGTGAGGGCTACACCTTC
CATLGGEGYTF
>NA|NA|TRBV19|TRBJ1-2
TGTGCCAGTAGTATTACCCGCGGGGACTATGGCTACACCTTC
CASSITRGDYGYTF
>NA|NA|TRBV30|TRBJ2-7
TGTGCCTGGAGTGTAAGATACGGGTACGAGCAGTACTTC
CAWSVRYGYEQYF
>NA|NA|TRBV23-1|TRBJ2-7
TGCGCCAGCAGTCAATCGGTGGGATTGGGGCGTGACGAGCAGTACTTC
CASSQSVGLGRDEQYF
>NA|NA|TRBV18|TRBJ1-3
TGTGCCAGCTCGCGACAGGAATTCTCTGGAAACACCATATATTTT
CASSRQEFSGNTIYF
>TRBD2|NA|TRBV4-2|TRBJ2-1
TGTGCCAGCAGCCCCCTACTAGCGGGAGAATCCTACAATGAGCAGTTCTTC
CASSPLLAGESYNEQFF
>TRBD2|NA|TRBV7-2|TRBJ2-7
TGTGCCAGCAGCTTCGCAGCGGGAGCGTACGAGCAGTACTTC
CASSFAAGAYEQYF
>NA|NA|TRBV5-1|TRBJ1-2
TGCGCCAGCAGCCTTGACTTAGCTAACTATGGCTACACCTTC
CASSLDLANYGYTF
>NA|NA|TRBV5-3|TRBJ2-3
TGTGCCAGAAGCCAGGACAACTACACAGATACGCAGTATTTT
CARSQDNYTDTQYF
>TRBD1|NA|TRBV5-6|TRBJ2-2
TGTGCCAGCAGCTTGTTACAGGGGGCGAACACCGGGGAGCTGTTTTTT
CASSLLQGANTGELFF
>TRBD1|NA|TRBV7-9|TRBJ1-1
TGTGCCAGCAGCTCGCCTCAGGGGGGCGCGAACACTGAAGCTTTCTTT
CASSSPQGGANTEAFF
>TRBD1|NA|TRBV28|TRBJ1-6
TGTGCCAGCAGTCCCTCGGGACAGGGAGAGTCACCCCTCCACTTT
CASSPSGQGESPLHF
>NA|NA|TRBV10-3|TRBJ2-1
TGTGCCATCAGTGATAATCTAAATGAGCAGTTCTTC
CAISDNLNEQFF
>TRBD1|NA|TRBV28|TRBJ1-4
TGTGCCAGCAGTTCCGGACAGGCAAATGAAAAACTGTTTTTT
CASSSGQANEKLFF
>NA|few|TRBV3-1/TRBV3-2|TRBJ1-3
TGTGCCAGCAGCCAATGGACACAAGGGTGGAACACCATATATTTT
CASSQWTQGWNTIYF
>NA|NA|TRBV7-6|TRBJ2-2
TGTGCCAGCACCCCAGGGGTTGGCACCGGGGAGCTGTTTTTT
CASTPGVGTGELFF
>NA|NA|TRBV24-1|TRBJ2-1
TGTGCCACCAGTGGGCGTGGGGGCGCCTACAATGAGCAGTTCTTC
CATSGRGGAYNEQFF
>TRBD1|NA|TRBV7-9|TRBJ1-5
TGTGCCAGCAGCTTAGGGACAGGGGGTTCTGATAGCAATCAGCCCCAGCATTTT
CASSLGTGGSDSNQPQHF
>NA|NA|TRBV11-2|TRBJ2-7
TGTGCCAGCAGCTTATATCCTACAGCCTACGAGCAGTACTTC
CASSLYPTAYEQYF